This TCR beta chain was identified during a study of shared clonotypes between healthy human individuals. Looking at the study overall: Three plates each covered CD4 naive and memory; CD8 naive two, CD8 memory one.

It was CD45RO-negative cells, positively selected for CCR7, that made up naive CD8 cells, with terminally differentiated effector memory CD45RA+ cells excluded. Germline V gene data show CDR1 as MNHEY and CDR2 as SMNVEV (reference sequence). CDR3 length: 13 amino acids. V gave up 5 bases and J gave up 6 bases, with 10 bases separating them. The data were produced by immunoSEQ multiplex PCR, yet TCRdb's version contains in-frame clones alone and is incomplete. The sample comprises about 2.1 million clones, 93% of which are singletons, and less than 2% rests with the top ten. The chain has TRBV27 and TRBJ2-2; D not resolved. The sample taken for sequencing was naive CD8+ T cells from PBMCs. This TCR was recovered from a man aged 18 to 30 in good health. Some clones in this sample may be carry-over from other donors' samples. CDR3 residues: CASSTLPPGELFF. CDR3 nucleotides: TGTGCCAGCAGTACACTACCCCCCGGGGAGCTGTTTTTT.